The rows below give T cell receptor beta chains drawn from one sample of a study of T cell responses to AZD1222 COVID-19 vaccine. Sequencing used immunoSEQ multiplex PCR; TCRdb keeps in-frame clones, though not all of them. The table has 60,000 to 75,000 clones, roughly 90% seen once; the top ten hold approximately 5.4%. The input for sequencing was peripheral blood, taken on day 0 of AZD1222 vaccination. These receptors were collected from an adult in good health. Each CDR3 is given with its conserved first and last residue. The D gene is left open where the match is weak. Where a row states a size, it is once, few, many or the class of an expanded clone; other rows omit it.

14 | NA | TRBJ2-7 | TRBV2 | NA | CASSPLLRGSEQYF | TGTGCCAGCAGCCCGCTCCTCAGGGGATCCGAGCAGTACTTC
15 | NA | TRBJ1-4 | TRBV7-8 | TRBD1 | CASSFRGLTNEKLFF | TGTGCCAGCAGCTTTAGGGGGCTAACTAATGAAAAACTGTTTTTT
15 | NA | TRBJ1-1 | TRBV9 | NA | CASSPRGPRNTEAFF | TGTGCCAGCAGCCCCCGGGGGCCGAGGAACACTGAAGCTTTCTTT
15 | NA | TRBJ1-6 | TRBV25-1 | NA | CASSEPTGRNSPLHF | TGTGCCAGCAGTGAACCAACAGGGAGAAATTCACCCCTCCACTTT
12 | once | TRBJ1-2 | TRBV18 | TRBD1 | CASSPGQEGYTF | TGTGCCAGCTCACCGGGACAGGAAGGCTACACCTTC
14 | NA | TRBJ1-2 | TRBV5-4 | NA | CASSLVDNNYGYTF | TGTGCCAGCAGCTTGGTGGACAATAACTATGGCTACACCTTC
14 | once | TRBJ2-3 | TRBV7-8 | NA | CASSLDAHTDTQYF | TGTGCCAGCAGCTTAGATGCACACACAGATACGCAGTATTTT
16 | NA | TRBJ2-1 | TRBV29-1 | TRBD1 | CSVVDPGQGAYNEQFF | TGCAGCGTTGTTGACCCCGGACAGGGTGCCTACAATGAGCAGTTCTTC
13 | NA | TRBJ1-1 | TRBV7-2 | NA | CASRKQKNTEAFF | TGTGCCAGCAGGAAACAGAAGAACACTGAAGCTTTCTTT
14 | NA | TRBJ1-2 | TRBV18 | NA | CASSPPHRVDGYTF | TGTGCCAGCTCACCACCGCACAGGGTAGATGGCTACACCTTC
14 | once | TRBJ1-1 | TRBV19 | TRBD1 | CASSKQGRYTEAFF | TGTGCCAGTAGTAAACAGGGGAGGTACACTGAAGCTTTCTTT
16 | NA | TRBJ1-3 | TRBV5-4 | NA | CASSPADRPSGNTIYF | TGTGCCAGCAGCCCCGCAGACAGGCCCTCTGGGAACACCATATATTTT
14 | NA | TRBJ2-2 | TRBV6-6 | NA | CASSYEPNTGELFF | TGTGCCAGCAGTTACGAGCCTAACACCGGGGAGCTGTTTTTT
13 | few | TRBJ1-2 | TRBV7-9 | NA | CASSFSGVDGYTF | TGTGCCAGCAGCTTCTCAGGGGTCGATGGCTACACCTTC
14 | NA | TRBJ1-6 | TRBV18 | TRBD1 | CASSQDRAGSPLHF | TGTGCCAGCTCACAAGACAGGGCAGGCTCACCCCTCCACTTT
11 | once | TRBJ1-2 | TRBV30 | NA | CAWSVGYGYTF | TGTGCCTGGAGTGTTGGGTATGGCTACACCTTC
13 | NA | TRBJ2-1 | TRBV7-9 | NA | CASSETAGGEQFF | TGTGCCAGCAGCGAGACAGCCGGGGGTGAGCAGTTCTTC
13 | NA | TRBJ1-1 | TRBV30 | NA | CAWSVLLNTEAFF | TGTGCCTGGAGTGTGCTGTTGAACACTGAAGCTTTCTTT
13 | NA | TRBJ1-2 | TRBV29-1 | NA | CSVGFGSGYGYTF | TGCAGCGTTGGTTTTGGCAGCGGCTATGGCTACACCTTC
11 | NA | TRBJ1-1 | TRBV30 | NA | CAWTNEIQAFF | TGTGCCTGGACCAACGAGATACAAGCTTTCTTT
14 | NA | TRBJ1-2 | TRBV11-2 | NA | CASSPRQLNYGYTF | TGTGCCAGCAGCCCTAGACAGCTCAACTATGGCTACACCTTC
13 | few | TRBJ1-4 | TRBV20-1 | NA | CSASAGFNEKLFF | TGCAGTGCTAGTGCAGGGTTTAATGAAAAACTGTTTTTT
13 | NA | TRBJ2-1 | TRBV6-4 | NA | CASSDSAVDEQFF | TGTGCCAGCAGTGACTCGGCAGTTGATGAGCAGTTCTTC
15 | once | TRBJ2-2 | TRBV5-8 | NA | CASSLAIVRTGELFF | TGTGCCAGCAGCTTGGCCATAGTCCGGACCGGGGAGCTGTTTTTT
15 | NA | TRBJ2-4 | TRBV9 | TRBD1 | CASSTSGGSLNIQYF | TGTGCCAGCAGCACCTCAGGGGGCTCGTTGAACATTCAGTACTTC
15 | NA | TRBJ2-7 | TRBV4-1 | NA | CASSQAPSYSYEQYF | TGCGCCAGCAGCCAAGCTCCTAGTTACTCCTACGAGCAGTACTTC
16 | NA | TRBJ1-2 | TRBV5-1 | NA | CASSLEFGPQGGGYTF | TGCGCCAGCAGCTTGGAGTTCGGTCCGCAGGGTGGTGGCTACACCTTC
15 | NA | TRBJ2-3 | TRBV5-1 | NA | CASSLGPGPTDTQYF | TGCGCCAGCAGCTTGGGGCCAGGACCAACAGATACGCAGTATTTT
16 | NA | TRBJ1-5 | TRBV19 | TRBD1 | CASSMLGGQSNQPQHF | TGTGCCAGTAGTATGCTAGGGGGACAGAGCAATCAGCCCCAGCATTTT
16 | NA | TRBJ1-1 | TRBV27 | NA | CASSLRVRAGLTEAFF | TGTGCCAGCAGTTTAAGGGTGAGGGCAGGGCTCACTGAAGCTTTCTTT
16 | NA | TRBJ2-5 | TRBV13 | TRBD1 | CASSLGFGTGVETQYF | TGTGCCAGCAGCTTAGGGTTCGGGACAGGGGTAGAGACCCAGTACTTC
15 | NA | TRBJ1-1 | TRBV7-9 | NA | CASSLGRGARTEAFF | TGTGCCAGCAGCCTAGGTAGGGGGGCGCGAACTGAAGCTTTCTTT
14 | NA | TRBJ1-2 | TRBV5-6 | NA | CASSSLSTDYGYTF | TGTGCCAGCAGCTCCCTATCCACCGATTATGGCTACACCTTC
15 | NA | TRBJ2-1 | TRBV19 | NA | CASSWGFGTSDEQFF | TGTGCCAGTAGTTGGGGATTCGGGACGTCGGATGAGCAGTTCTTC
15 | NA | TRBJ2-2 | TRBV5-1 | NA | CASSSPGRDTGELFF | TGCGCCAGCAGCTCCCCGGGCAGGGACACCGGGGAGCTGTTTTTT
19 | NA | TRBJ1-5 | TRBV21-1 | NA | CASSLTYRDSRYSNQPQHF | TGTGCCAGCAGCCTAACGTACCGGGACAGTCGCTATAGCAATCAGCCCCAGCATTTT
16 | once | TRBJ1-1 | TRBV4-1 | TRBD1 | CASSQPDRGPGTEAFF | TGCGCCAGCAGCCAACCTGACAGGGGGCCGGGCACTGAAGCTTTCTTT
13 | NA | TRBJ1-6 | TRBV4-2 | NA | CASSQYTNSPLHF | TGTGCCAGCAGCCAATACACAAATTCACCCCTCCACTTT
16 | NA | TRBJ1-2 | TRBV5-5 | TRBD1 | CASSKTGTGASSGYTF | TGTGCCAGCAGCAAAACCGGGACAGGGGCGTCGAGTGGCTACACCTTC
11 | NA | TRBJ1-1 | TRBV29-1 | NA | CSVRTDLEAFF | TGCAGCGTTCGCACAGACCTGGAAGCTTTCTTT
14 | NA | TRBJ1-5 | TRBV6-6 | NA | CASSEGRSNQPQHF | TGTGCCAGCAGTGAGGGGCGTAGCAATCAGCCCCAGCATTTT
14 | NA | TRBJ1-3 | TRBV12-5 | TRBD1 | CASGGTDLGNTIYF | TGTGCTAGTGGTGGGACAGATCTCGGAAACACCATATATTTT
14 | NA | TRBJ1-2 | TRBV6-6 | NA | CASSYSSRLDGYTF | TGTGCCAGCAGTTACTCCTCCCGGTTAGACGGCTACACCTTC
14 | NA | TRBJ2-2 | TRBV3-1/TRBV3-2 | TRBD1 | CASSQQGVAGELFF | TGTGCCAGCAGCCAACAGGGGGTCGCCGGGGAGCTGTTTTTT
14 | few | TRBJ1-5 | TRBV7-2 | TRBD1 | CASSLYTGDQPQHF | TGTGCCAGCAGCTTATATACAGGGGATCAGCCCCAGCATTTT
14 | NA | TRBJ2-7 | TRBV12-2 | NA | CASRLARNSYEQYF | TGTGCAAGTCGCTTAGCGAGGAACTCCTACGAGCAGTACTTC
16 | NA | TRBJ1-2 | TRBV4-2 | NA | CASSLTFREAGYGYTF | TGTGCCAGCAGCTTAACGTTTCGGGAAGCTGGCTATGGCTACACCTTC
12 | few | TRBJ1-2 | TRBV7-9 | NA | CASSFGSYGYTF | TGTGCCAGCAGCTTTGGGAGCTATGGCTACACCTTC
15 | NA | TRBJ1-5 | TRBV2 | TRBD1 | CASSVQGAGGQPQHF | TGTGCCAGCAGCGTACAGGGGGCTGGAGGTCAGCCCCAGCATTTT
13 | once | TRBJ1-3 | TRBV14 | NA | CASSWGLGDTIYF | TGTGCCAGCAGCTGGGGCCTCGGCGACACCATATATTTT
15 | NA | TRBJ2-1 | TRBV5-1 | TRBD1 | CASSFTQGTYNEQFF | TGCGCCAGCAGCTTCACACAGGGGACCTACAATGAGCAGTTCTTC
13 | NA | TRBJ1-2 | TRBV6-5 | TRBD1 | CASSRGQGDGYTF | TGTGCCAGCAGCCGAGGACAGGGGGATGGCTACACCTTC
15 | NA | TRBJ2-1 | TRBV6-1 | TRBD1 | CASSDRQGQYNEQFF | TGTGCCAGCAGTGACCGACAGGGTCAGTACAATGAGCAGTTCTTC
15 | NA | TRBJ2-2 | TRBV5-1 | TRBD1 | CASSSGQGNTGELFF | TGCGCCAGCAGCTCGGGACAGGGCAACACCGGGGAGCTGTTTTTT
14 | NA | TRBJ1-1 | TRBV5-1 | NA | CASSWGLSGTEAFF | TGCGCCAGCAGCTGGGGCCTCTCGGGCACTGAAGCTTTCTTT
17 | few | TRBJ1-2 | TRBV4-2 | NA | CASSQTRGEQGARGYTF | TGTGCCAGCAGCCAAACTAGGGGGGAACAGGGTGCTCGTGGCTACACCTTC
13 | NA | TRBJ1-5 | TRBV20-1 | TRBD1 | CSASGTADQPQHF | TGCAGTGCTAGTGGGACAGCCGACCAGCCCCAGCATTTT